These 13 T cell receptor beta chains came from one sample sequenced in a study of OX40 agonist ivuxolimab in advanced cancers. Here immunoSEQ multiplex PCR was the method, and the copy in TCRdb shows in-frame clones only, minus some. This sample yields about 100,000 clones, of which 84% are seen a single time; less than 5.5% belongs to the top ten. The starting material was CD4+ or CD8+ T cells sorted from blood, obtained in a trial of the OX40 agonist ivuxolimab. These receptor sequences come from an adult with an advanced solid tumor such as melanoma, head and neck, liver or kidney cancer.

The chain uses TRBV19 and TRBJ2-7, with 7 positions matching TRBD1. This CDR3 region has 14 residues. Germline V gene lookup returns CDR1 LNHDA and CDR2 SQIVND (reference sequence). V gave up 1 base and J gave up 6 bases; unmatched junction bases: 6. The CDR3 bases are TGTGCCAGTAGTATAGGGAACAGGGGCTCCGAGCAGTACTTC. Translated, it gives CASSIGNRGSEQYF.

The genes are TRBV6-5 and TRBJ2-7; tentative D call: TRBD2 (5 bases). Germline V gene lookup returns CDR1 MNHEY and CDR2 SVGAGI. V was cut by 6 bases and J by 6 bases, with 12 bases left in between. The CDR3 length is 12 residues. CDR3 sequence (DNA): TGTGCCAGCAGCTTCAACCGGGGCGAGCAGTACTTC. This codes for CASSFNRGEQYF.

J is TRBJ2-7 and V is TRBV5-1; D might be TRBD2 (6 bases). V lost 2 bases to trimming and J lost 2 bases, with 29 bases between them. CDR3 length: 20 residues. The V gene's germline CDR1 is SGHRS and CDR2 YFSETQ. The CDR3, as DNA: TGCGCCAGCAGCTTTGGGACGTTCCTCCCGGGAGCGCACGTCCCCTACGAGCAGTACTTC. This gives the protein CASSFGTFLPGAHVPYEQYF. The entire variable domain, with the rest obtained from reference TRBV5-1 and TRBJ2-7, is as follows: KAGVTQTPRYLIKTRGQQVTLSCSPISGHRSVSWYQQTPGQGLQFLFEYFSETQRNKGNFPGRFSGRQFSNSRSEMNVSTLELGDSALYLCASSFGTFLPGAHVPYEQYFGPGTRLTVT.

This clone has a single count. V usage is TRBV4-2 and J usage is TRBJ2-3; 9 bases agree with TRBD1. CDR3 length: 15 amino acids. V was clipped by 4 bases and J by 4 bases; unmatched bases: 6. Germline V gene lookup returns CDR1 LGHNA and CDR2 YNFKEQ. The CDR3 reads CASSPETGGPDTQYF. The CDR3 nucleotides are TGTGCCAGCAGCCCAGAGACAGGGGGTCCAGATACGCAGTATTTT.

The CDR3 sequence is CASSRDSPEQFF. The CDR3 coding sequence is TGCGCCAGCAGCAGGGACAGCCCGGAGCAGTTCTTC. The V and J genes are TRBV5-1 and TRBJ2-1; the match to TRBD1 covers 7 bases. CDR3 size: 12 residues. J was trimmed by 10 bases and V by 4 bases; bases with no gene match: 5. CDR1 is SGHRS and CDR2 is YFSETQ in the germline V gene.

CDR3 loop: CASSSGSETQYF. CDR3 coding DNA: TGTGCCAGCAGCTCAGGGTCGGAGACCCAGTACTTC. The chain employs TRBV7-2 and TRBJ2-5; D possibly corresponds to TRBD1 (5 bases). CDR1 is SGHTA and CDR2 is FQGNSA in the germline V gene. V gave up 4 bases and J gave up 5 bases, with 8 bases separating them. The CDR3 sequence is 12 residues long.

The J gene is TRBJ2-6, the V gene TRBV19; 8 positions match TRBD2. J lost 2 bases, V lost 3 bases, and 12 bases had no gene match. This CDR3 is 19 amino acids long. Per germline, CDR1 LNHDA and CDR2 SQIVND (reference sequence). CDR3 nucleotide sequence: TGTGCCAGTAGTATGACACTCGCGGGAGGATTCCCTGGGGCCAACGTCCTGACTTTC. Translated: CASSMTLAGGFPGANVLTF.

The chain employs TRBV14 and TRBJ1-2; 8 bases fit TRBD1. This CDR3 comprises 14 residues. The V gene end was trimmed by 5 bases and the J gene end by 7 bases; junction bases not matched to a gene: 9. Germline CDR1 reads SGHDN; CDR2 reads FVKESK. The CDR3 sequence is CASSDRGYLSGYTF. The CDR3 DNA reads TGTGCCAGCAGCGACAGGGGCTACCTAAGTGGCTACACCTTC. Full variable domain (remainder filled in from reference TRBV14 and TRBJ1-2): EAGVTQFPSHSVIEKGQTVTLRCDPISGHDNLYWYRRVMGKEIKFLLHFVKESKQDESGMPNNRFLAERTGGTYSTLKVQPAELEDSGVYFCASSDRGYLSGYTFGSGTRLTVV.

The chain couples TRBV19 to TRBJ2-3; D is uncertain. The V end lost 7 bases, the J end lost 1 base, and 15 bases lay between the germline ends. CDR1 is LNHDA, CDR2 SQIVND, per germline (reference sequence). There are 15 residues in the CDR3. The CDR3 region has the DNA TGTGCCAGTACCAAAGGAGCGTTGGGCACAGATACGCAGTATTTT. The encoded protein is CASTKGALGTDTQYF.

The V gene is TRBV12-5, the J gene TRBJ1-5, with D unresolved. CDR3 length: 13 residues. The V gene lost 2 bases and the J gene lost 4 bases, with 6 bases spanning the gap. Germline CDR1 is LGHNT and CDR2 is FRNRAP. The CDR3 DNA follows: TGTGCTAGTGGTTTGATAGCAAATCAGCCCCAGCATTTT. It yields the protein CASGLIANQPQHF.

This chain joins TRBV10-2 and TRBJ2-1; D not certain. The CDR3 consists of 14 residues. Germline V gives CDR1 WSHSY, CDR2 SAAADI. V shed 4 bases and J shed 3 bases, with 10 bases lying between them. In DNA form, the CDR3 reads TGCGCCAGCAGTGGCGTGAGCGTCTACAATGAGCAGTTCTTC. Translating it yields CASSGVSVYNEQFF.

CDR3 nucleotide sequence: TGTGCCAGCAGGTCCGGGACGGGCGGTGTCAACACCATATATTTT. Translating it yields CASRSGTGGVNTIYF. The chain combines TRBV6-5 with TRBJ1-3, with D possibly being TRBD1 (5 bases). The CDR3 loop spans 15 amino acids. Germline lookup yields CDR1 MNHEY and CDR2 SVGAGI. V dropped 6 bases and J dropped 7 bases, with 19 bases sitting between them.

This clone was counted only a few times. The chain recombines TRBV11-2 with TRBJ2-3; 8 bases fit TRBD1. This CDR3 has 18 residues. Germline V gene lookup returns CDR1 SGHAT and CDR2 FQNNGV. Germline trimming cut 5 bases from V and 2 bases from J; bases unmatched to any gene: 15. The CDR3 here is CASSLKDRGVGNTDTQYF. The CDR3 DNA is TGTGCCAGCAGCCTTAAAGACAGGGGCGTAGGGAACACAGATACGCAGTATTTT.